A selection of T cell receptor beta chains follows, all from one sample in a study of tumour-infiltrating T cells in Burkitt lymphoma. TCRdb's copy holds only in-frame clones and misses some; the assay was immunoSEQ multiplex PCR. The sample lists 2,500 to 3,500 clones, more than 65% occurring once. Sequencing was done on a sample of tumor tissue. The receptors derive from a human donor with diffuse large B-cell lymphoma. Both conserved end residues are part of each CDR3. The order of the fields is CDR3 DNA, CDR3 protein, D gene, J gene, clone size, V gene. D genes are given only for firm matches. A clone size is listed for some rows: how often the clone was seen (once, few, many), or a class if it is expanded.

CDR3nt: TGTGCCAGCAGCCTGGCGGTTGGCCAGTGGAACATTCAGTACTTC
CDR3aa: CASSLAVGQWNIQYF
d_gene: -
j_gene: TRBJ2-4
abundance: -
v_gene: TRBV7-8

CDR3nt: TGTGCCAGCAGTCCCTGGACAGGTCTAGGAAACACCATATATTTT
CDR3aa: CASSPWTGLGNTIYF
d_gene: TRBD1
j_gene: TRBJ1-3
abundance: -
v_gene: TRBV6-6

CDR3nt: TGTGCCAGCAGCCGTGGGACAGGGGGCGACGAGCAGTTCTTC
CDR3aa: CASSRGTGGDEQFF
d_gene: TRBD1
j_gene: TRBJ2-1
abundance: -
v_gene: TRBV4-2

CDR3nt: TGTGCCAGCAGCTTGGTCGGTTCTAGGGGGGTTGGGCAGTACTTC
CDR3aa: CASSLVGSRGVGQYF
d_gene: -
j_gene: TRBJ2-7
abundance: -
v_gene: TRBV5-4

CDR3nt: TGCGCCAGCAGCTCTCAGGGACAGGGCTACGAGCAGTACTTC
CDR3aa: CASSSQGQGYEQYF
d_gene: TRBD1
j_gene: TRBJ2-7
abundance: -
v_gene: TRBV5-1

CDR3nt: TGCGCCAGCAGCCAAGAGGGACTAGCTCTCGCCGGGGAGCTGTTTTTT
CDR3aa: CASSQEGLALAGELFF
d_gene: TRBD2
j_gene: TRBJ2-2
abundance: few
v_gene: TRBV4-3

CDR3nt: TGTGCCAGCAGCTTTGGACCGGGACTAGCGGGAGGGAGCACAGATACGCAGTATTTT
CDR3aa: CASSFGPGLAGGSTDTQYF
d_gene: TRBD2
j_gene: TRBJ2-3
abundance: -
v_gene: TRBV11-2

CDR3nt: TGCGCCAGCAGCCATACACAGTACCAAGAGACCCAGTACTTC
CDR3aa: CASSHTQYQETQYF
d_gene: -
j_gene: TRBJ2-5
abundance: -
v_gene: TRBV4-1

CDR3nt: TGTGCCAGCAGCATAGGCATGAACACTGAAGCTTTCTTT
CDR3aa: CASSIGMNTEAFF
d_gene: -
j_gene: TRBJ1-1
abundance: once
v_gene: TRBV7-3

CDR3nt: TGTGCCAGCAGCTCGGGGAGCTACGAGCAGTACTTC
CDR3aa: CASSSGSYEQYF
d_gene: -
j_gene: TRBJ2-7
abundance: -
v_gene: TRBV11-2

CDR3nt: TGTGCCAGCACCCCCCGCGCCCAAGAGACCCAGTACTTC
CDR3aa: CASTPRAQETQYF
d_gene: -
j_gene: TRBJ2-5
abundance: -
v_gene: TRBV6-5

CDR3nt: TGTGCCAGCAGCTTGATAGGCTCCTACAATGAGCAGTTCTTC
CDR3aa: CASSLIGSYNEQFF
d_gene: -
j_gene: TRBJ2-1
abundance: -
v_gene: TRBV11-2

CDR3nt: TGTGCCAGCTCACCCGGTCTTGTTGAGGAGCTGTTTTTT
CDR3aa: CASSPGLVEELFF
d_gene: -
j_gene: TRBJ2-2
abundance: once
v_gene: TRBV18

CDR3nt: TGTGCCAGCGGCAAAGGACTCCGGTACGAGCAGTACTTC
CDR3aa: CASGKGLRYEQYF
d_gene: -
j_gene: TRBJ2-7
abundance: -
v_gene: TRBV19

CDR3nt: TGTACCAGCAGCTTGGACCCGGGGGGGCAGTACTTC
CDR3aa: CTSSLDPGGQYF
d_gene: TRBD2
j_gene: TRBJ2-7
abundance: -
v_gene: TRBV7-9

CDR3nt: TGTGCCAGTAGTATAACAGGGGGCACGGACGAGCAGTACTTC
CDR3aa: CASSITGGTDEQYF
d_gene: TRBD1
j_gene: TRBJ2-7
abundance: -
v_gene: TRBV19

CDR3nt: TGTGCCAGCAGCCCGGAGGGACGAGGGCAAGAGACCCAGTACTTC
CDR3aa: CASSPEGRGQETQYF
d_gene: -
j_gene: TRBJ2-5
abundance: -
v_gene: TRBV5-4

CDR3nt: TGTGCCAGCAGCCCGTGGACAGGGGGAAGGACCGGGGAGCTGTTTTTT
CDR3aa: CASSPWTGGRTGELFF
d_gene: TRBD1
j_gene: TRBJ2-2
abundance: -
v_gene: TRBV9

CDR3nt: TGTGCCAGCCAGACAGGGTCTAATGAAAAACTGTTTTTT
CDR3aa: CASQTGSNEKLFF
d_gene: TRBD1
j_gene: TRBJ1-4
abundance: once
v_gene: TRBV6-1

CDR3nt: TGTGCCAGCAGCTATTTTAGCAATCAGCCCCAGCATTTT
CDR3aa: CASSYFSNQPQHF
d_gene: -
j_gene: TRBJ1-5
abundance: -
v_gene: TRBV7-2

CDR3nt: TGTGCCACCAGTTTTAGCCTCACCGGGGAGCTGTTTTTT
CDR3aa: CATSFSLTGELFF
d_gene: -
j_gene: TRBJ2-2
abundance: -
v_gene: TRBV15

CDR3nt: TGTGCCAGCAGTTTTGGGGGCGCAGGAGCGGGACCGACCGGGGAGCTGTTTTTT
CDR3aa: CASSFGGAGAGPTGELFF
d_gene: -
j_gene: TRBJ2-2
abundance: -
v_gene: TRBV28

CDR3nt: TGTGCCAGTAGTGGCGGGACAGGGGGTGAAAAACTGTTTTTT
CDR3aa: CASSGGTGGEKLFF
d_gene: TRBD1
j_gene: TRBJ1-4
abundance: -
v_gene: TRBV19

CDR3nt: TGTGCCAGTAGCCCCTGGGGTACAGGGGGGAGCTACGAGCAGTACTTC
CDR3aa: CASSPWGTGGSYEQYF
d_gene: TRBD1
j_gene: TRBJ2-7
abundance: -
v_gene: TRBV19

CDR3nt: TGTGCCAGCAGCCGGGGGGGCGGGAGTTTTTACAATGAGCAGTTCTTC
CDR3aa: CASSRGGGSFYNEQFF
d_gene: TRBD2
j_gene: TRBJ2-1
abundance: few
v_gene: TRBV7-2

CDR3nt: TGTGCCAGCAGCGTTGACGGGAACACTGAAGCTTTCTTT
CDR3aa: CASSVDGNTEAFF
d_gene: -
j_gene: TRBJ1-1
abundance: few
v_gene: TRBV9

CDR3nt: TGTGCCAGCAGTGAAGAATTAGTCGGCTACGAGCAGTACTTC
CDR3aa: CASSEELVGYEQYF
d_gene: -
j_gene: TRBJ2-7
abundance: few
v_gene: TRBV6-1

CDR3nt: TGTGCCAGCAGCGACCCCGGGGGGGCGGTAGATACGCAGTATTTT
CDR3aa: CASSDPGGAVDTQYF
d_gene: TRBD2
j_gene: TRBJ2-3
abundance: once
v_gene: TRBV9

CDR3nt: TGCAGCGTTGCCAAGTCCCCAAACTCCTACGAGCAGTACTTC
CDR3aa: CSVAKSPNSYEQYF
d_gene: -
j_gene: TRBJ2-7
abundance: -
v_gene: TRBV29-1

CDR3nt: TGTGCCATCAGTGCTTCAGGACCGATTAAAGGAAAGGGGGAGACCCAGTACTTC
CDR3aa: CAISASGPIKGKGETQYF
d_gene: -
j_gene: TRBJ2-5
abundance: -
v_gene: TRBV10-3

CDR3nt: TGTGCCAGCAGCCAAGAAAGGGACAGGGGGAGGTACAATGAGCAGTTCTTC
CDR3aa: CASSQERDRGRYNEQFF
d_gene: TRBD1
j_gene: TRBJ2-1
abundance: -
v_gene: TRBV4-2

CDR3nt: TGTGCCTGGAACCTCGGGACTACCAAGTTCCCCTACGAGCAGTACTTC
CDR3aa: CAWNLGTTKFPYEQYF
d_gene: TRBD2
j_gene: TRBJ2-7
abundance: -
v_gene: TRBV30

CDR3nt: TGTGCCAGCTCACCAAAGGTAACAGGTTTAACCTACGAGCAGTACTTC
CDR3aa: CASSPKVTGLTYEQYF
d_gene: -
j_gene: TRBJ2-7
abundance: -
v_gene: TRBV18

CDR3nt: TGTGCCAGCAGTTTTAGCGGGAGGGGCCCTCAAGAGACCCAGTACTTC
CDR3aa: CASSFSGRGPQETQYF
d_gene: TRBD2
j_gene: TRBJ2-5
abundance: few
v_gene: TRBV27

CDR3nt: TGTGCCAGCAGCTTTAGCGGATCCTACAATGAGCAGTTCTTC
CDR3aa: CASSFSGSYNEQFF
d_gene: -
j_gene: TRBJ2-1
abundance: once
v_gene: TRBV7-9

CDR3nt: TGTGCCAGCAGCGCCGACGGGCGGGCCCCAGATACGCAGTATTTT
CDR3aa: CASSADGRAPDTQYF
d_gene: -
j_gene: TRBJ2-3
abundance: -
v_gene: TRBV9

CDR3nt: TGTGCCAGCAGCCAAGGGTGGGGCAGCGGTACCTACGAGCAGTACTTC
CDR3aa: CASSQGWGSGTYEQYF
d_gene: -
j_gene: TRBJ2-7
abundance: -
v_gene: TRBV14

CDR3nt: TGTGCCAGCAGTGACAGGGTTTTCTCCTATGGCTACACCTTC
CDR3aa: CASSDRVFSYGYTF
d_gene: -
j_gene: TRBJ1-2
abundance: -
v_gene: TRBV6-1

CDR3nt: TGTGCCAGCAGCTTAGCGCAAGCTCACCAAGAGACCCAGTACTTC
CDR3aa: CASSLAQAHQETQYF
d_gene: -
j_gene: TRBJ2-5
abundance: once
v_gene: TRBV7-9

CDR3nt: TGTGCCACCAGCAGACCGGGACAGACGAACACCGGGGAGCTGTTTTTT
CDR3aa: CATSRPGQTNTGELFF
d_gene: TRBD1
j_gene: TRBJ2-2
abundance: -
v_gene: TRBV15

CDR3nt: TGTGCCAGCAGTTACTCGGGGACACTCTACGAGCAGTACTTC
CDR3aa: CASSYSGTLYEQYF
d_gene: -
j_gene: TRBJ2-7
abundance: -
v_gene: TRBV6-5

CDR3nt: TGTGCCAGCAGATTGACAGGGGACTATGGCTACACCTTC
CDR3aa: CASRLTGDYGYTF
d_gene: TRBD1
j_gene: TRBJ1-2
abundance: once
v_gene: TRBV28

CDR3nt: TGTGCCAGCAGCCCGCCCCCGGGACAGGGGACCTACGAGCAGTACTTC
CDR3aa: CASSPPPGQGTYEQYF
d_gene: TRBD1
j_gene: TRBJ2-7
abundance: -
v_gene: TRBV7-6

CDR3nt: TGTGCCAGCAGTCTTAGCGGGAGGAACACCGGGGAGCTGTTTTTT
CDR3aa: CASSLSGRNTGELFF
d_gene: TRBD2
j_gene: TRBJ2-2
abundance: -
v_gene: TRBV27

CDR3nt: TGCGCCAGCAGCCAATGGGACCCGAGGGGGTCCTACGAGCAGTACTTC
CDR3aa: CASSQWDPRGSYEQYF
d_gene: -
j_gene: TRBJ2-7
abundance: -
v_gene: TRBV4-3

CDR3nt: TGTGCCAGCAGTCCCCGGATAGCGGGAGCCGGGGAGCTGTTTTTT
CDR3aa: CASSPRIAGAGELFF
d_gene: TRBD2
j_gene: TRBJ2-2
abundance: once
v_gene: TRBV27

CDR3nt: TGCGCCAGCAGCCAAGAAGGCACGGGTTCCTCTGGAAACACCATATATTTT
CDR3aa: CASSQEGTGSSGNTIYF
d_gene: -
j_gene: TRBJ1-3
abundance: -
v_gene: TRBV4-1

CDR3nt: TGCGCCAGCAGCCCGGGCGGGTACCGGGAGCTGTTTTTT
CDR3aa: CASSPGGYRELFF
d_gene: -
j_gene: TRBJ2-2
abundance: large
v_gene: TRBV4-3

CDR3nt: TGTGCCAGCAGAGGGGGGTTTTCACCCCTCCACTTT
CDR3aa: CASRGGFSPLHF
d_gene: -
j_gene: TRBJ1-6
abundance: -
v_gene: TRBV6-5

CDR3nt: TGTGCCATCAGTGAGCAGGGCGGACCCGCATACGAGCAGTACTTC
CDR3aa: CAISEQGGPAYEQYF
d_gene: -
j_gene: TRBJ2-7
abundance: -
v_gene: TRBV10-3

CDR3nt: TGTGCCAGCAGCTTATTAGGGCGGGCCCTCGGGGACAATGAGCAGTTCTTC
CDR3aa: CASSLLGRALGDNEQFF
d_gene: -
j_gene: TRBJ2-1
abundance: -
v_gene: TRBV5-5

CDR3nt: TGTGCCAGCAGCCAAGCCCCTGGGGTAGCGGGAACCCAAGAGACCCAGTACTTC
CDR3aa: CASSQAPGVAGTQETQYF
d_gene: TRBD2
j_gene: TRBJ2-5
abundance: once
v_gene: TRBV14

CDR3nt: TGCGCCAGCAGCTCGACGACTAATGAAAAACTGTTTTTT
CDR3aa: CASSSTTNEKLFF
d_gene: -
j_gene: TRBJ1-4
abundance: -
v_gene: TRBV5-1